This T cell receptor beta chain originates from a study of spatial heterogeneity in lung cancer (dated by TCRdb to 2018 to 2020). Looking at the study overall: Beta-chain transcripts were consistently detected in greater numbers than alpha-chain transcripts, which likely reflected higher beta-chain transcript abundance. Both alpha and beta chains were TCR-sequenced in hundreds of tumor regions, 64 matched nontumor lung samples and 55 to 60 PBMC samples obtained at surgery. In the raw uncorrected reads, each unique combination of TCR and UMI appeared on average more than ten times. Nonsynonymous mutation counts, determined by whole-exome sequencing of tumor tissue, were related to TCR repertoire features. The study quantitatively compared TCR alpha and beta repertoires across multiple tumor regions, matched nontumor lung and blood in non-small cell lung cancer.

The library was built by means of 5' RACE. TCRdb shows the sequencer as NextSeq 500. The TCR library protocol attached a unique molecular identifier to each TCR cDNA molecule to allow correction of PCR and sequencing errors. As for the original processing: Decombinator tools were used for TCR identification, UMI-based error correction and CDR3 extraction. Expanded TCRs were defined as those above a frequency of 2 per 1,000, corresponding to the top 1% of the tumor frequency distribution. Each repertoire was subsampled 100 times to 5,000 TCRs, after which Renyi diversity was computed with the R vegan package. CDR3 similarity networks were constructed using string-kernel similarity of amino acid triplets, with links drawn between CDR3s whose pairwise similarity was above 0.82. In TCRdb, the public reads were trimmed at Q25 with fastp and aligned with MiXCR, with productive beta chains retained. Each record represents a unique CDR3 protein, reported with the most common genes and DNA among its rows. The V and J calls, along with clone size, are taken from TCRdb and not from the paper's own processing. This sample is represented by around 60,000 distinct CDR3 sequences; roughly 8% of them were singletons. About 15% of the sample comes from the top ten.

In its sample, this clonotype was seen a few times. Its antigen has not been determined. Nothing much larger sits one base from this clone, and base qualities are not available. Taken with the paper, the label for time point translates to: sample taken at primary tumor resection. For TCR sequencing, whole RNA was extracted from tumor and nontumor lung tissue, or from cryopreserved PBMC samples, and no cell sorting was done. Donors were over 60 patients with early-stage, untreated non-small cell lung cancer from the lung TRACERx cohort. Only patients with enough RNA available from two or more tumor regions were chosen for TCR sequencing. For CDR1 and CDR2, the germline V gene lists SGHTA and FQGNSA. The junction shows trimming of 1 base on V and 0 bases on J, plus 13 bases between the germline ends. The CDR3 runs 17 amino acids, cysteine and phenylalanine included. Only the CDR3 DNA is retained, 51 bases long and in frame from the first base.

The investigation overall reported the following: Ubiquitous expanded tumor TCRs showed up in blood more often at tumor resection than at routine follow-up. Additional single-cell paired TCR alpha and beta sequencing was considered necessary to confirm, at a functional level, the hypothesis that regional TCRs recognize regional mutations.

The origin of this receptor is a female donor with early-stage non-small cell lung cancer. Recombination connected TRBV7-2 to TRBJ1-5; the D region possibly corresponds to TRBD1 (5 bases align). The starting material was PBMCs, obtained at surgery. The CDR3 has the sequence CASSLGPLTVSNQPQHF. The nucleotides are TGTGCCAGCAGCTTAGGCCCATTGACAGTTAGCAATCAGCCCCAGCATTTT.